The next 27 T cell receptor beta chains were all read from a single sample in a study of T-cell memory formation after mild COVID-19 (dated by TCRdb to the early 2020s). The method behind the library was 5' RACE. This sample was sequenced with an Illumina NovaSeq 6000. TCRdb trimmed the raw reads at Q25, called clones with MiXCR and kept productive beta chains. Each entry is one CDR3 protein sequence, shown with its most common DNA and genes. Recorded for this sample are 50,000 or so distinct CDR3 sequences; around 9.7% of them occurred a single time. The top ten hold about 10% of the sample. Sample: PBMCs or a T cell subset sorted from them (not recorded which). The receptor set was obtained from an adult woman who had mild COVID-19 (a few samples of this study predate the infection). The sample titles of this study are shuffled in the database, so cell type and time point are left out; the donor was told from shared clones.

In its sample, this clonotype was seen a few times. In DNA, the CDR3 is TGTGCCAGCAGCCAAGGACAGGGGTTGGGGTATGAGCAGTTCTTC. It encodes CASSQGQGLGYEQFF. This chain uses TRBV4-2 with TRBJ2-1; 8 bases align to TRBD1. The germline V gene has CDR1 LGHNA and CDR2 YNFKEQ. The CDR3 extends over 15 amino acids. After removal of 1 base from V and 8 bases from J, the junction contained 7 bases not matched to a gene.

This clonotype was detected many times. This chain joins TRBV15 and TRBJ2-1; 9 bases align to TRBD1. The CDR3 consists of 18 residues. Germline V gene data show CDR1 as LNHNV and CDR2 as YYDKDF (reference sequence). V lost 0 bases to trimming and J lost 3 bases; unmatched junction nucleotides: 9. The CDR3 DNA reads as TGTGCCACCAGCAGAGATAGGGGGGGACAGGGTAACTACAATGAGCAGTTCTTC. This sequence encodes CATSRDRGGQGNYNEQFF.

This clonotype has more than one count but fewer than ten. V is TRBV5-5 and J is TRBJ1-4; possible D gene TRBD1, 5 bases. The CDR3 consists of 15 residues. CDR1 and CDR2 from the germline V gene are SGHKS and YYEKEE (reference sequence). The V gene lost 0 bases and the J gene lost 8 bases, with 14 bases spanning the gap. The CDR3 loop reads CASSLVGGNREKLFF. CDR3 sequence (DNA): TGTGCCAGCAGCTTGGTGGGGGGGAATCGAGAAAAACTGTTTTTT.

This clonotype was observed a handful of times. The gene calls are TRBV6-2 or TRBV6-3 and TRBJ1-5; TRBD1 matches 11 bases. Germline V gene lookup returns CDR1 MNHEY and CDR2 SVGEGT. This CDR3 has 16 amino acids. Losses at the gene ends were 0 bases for V and 6 bases for J; bases not matched to a gene: 4. The CDR3 DNA follows: TGTGCCAGCAGTTACTCGAGGACAGGGGGCGGTCAGCCCCAGCATTTT. Translating it yields CASSYSRTGGGQPQHF.

This clonotype was recorded many times. The genes are TRBV7-9 and TRBJ2-1; D may be TRBD2 (6 bases). Germline lookup yields CDR1 SEHNR and CDR2 FQNEAQ (reference sequence). V lost 1 base and J lost 7, with 20 bases in between. The CDR3 totals 17 residues. CDR3 sequence reads: CASSLVMDYPRPNEQFF. The CDR3 DNA is TGTGCCAGCAGCTTAGTTATGGACTACCCTCGGCCAAATGAGCAGTTCTTC.

At least ten counts were recorded for this clonotype. The chain couples TRBV11-3 to TRBJ2-7, with a tentative D call TRBD2 (6 bases). CDR1 is SGHNT, CDR2 YENEEA, per germline. This CDR3 contains 15 residues. V dropped 5 bases and J dropped 3 bases, with 17 bases sitting between them. CDR3 in amino acids: CASSPGVQGLYEQYF. In DNA form, the CDR3 reads TGTGCCAGCAGCCCGGGAGTCCAAGGCCTCTACGAGCAGTACTTC.

This clonotype has just a few counts. V usage is TRBV5-1 and J usage is TRBJ2-3; a weak D match, TRBD2 (5 bases). V shed 0 bases and J shed 2 bases, with 10 bases lying between them. CDR1 and CDR2 from the germline V gene are SGHRS and YFSETQ. The CDR3 consists of 15 residues. This CDR3 reads CASSLAGMNTDTQYF. CDR3 sequence (DNA): TGCGCCAGCAGCTTGGCCGGGATGAACACAGATACGCAGTATTTT.

The sample holds many counts of this clonotype. This chain joins TRBV7-2 and TRBJ1-4; D call uncertain. From germline, CDR1 is SGHTA and CDR2 FQGNSA. CDR3 length equals 13 residues. The V gene lost 5 bases and the J gene lost 2 bases, with 6 bases spanning the gap. The CDR3 protein is CASSRRTNEKLFF. The CDR3 coding sequence is TGTGCCAGCAGCCGGCGGACTAATGAAAAACTGTTTTTT.

The table lists this clonotype with many counts. The V and J genes are TRBV29-1 and TRBJ2-5; 10 nucleotides agree with TRBD1. This CDR3 region has 15 residues. Germline values: CDR1 SQVTM, CDR2 ANQGSEA. With V trimmed by 3 bases and J by 4 bases, 8 bases remained unmatched. CDR3 in DNA: TGCAGCGTTGAGACCGGACAGGGGGTAGGAGAGACCCAGTACTTC. Its protein product is CSVETGQGVGETQYF.

At least ten counts were recorded for this clonotype. The chain joins TRBV6-4 to TRBJ2-3, with 11 bases lining up with TRBD2. The V gene's germline CDR1 is MRHNA and CDR2 SNTAGT. The CDR3 runs to 15 residues. The J segment lost 6 bases and the V segment lost 0 bases, leaving 2 bases of the junction unmatched. Written as DNA, the CDR3 is TGTGCCAGCAGTGACTCTAGCGGGGGGGCCGATACGCAGTATTTT. This encodes CASSDSSGGADTQYF.

The V and J genes are TRBV5-1 and TRBJ1-6; D perhaps matches TRBD1 (5 bases). The CDR3 is 18 amino acids. With 2 bases removed from V and 5 bases from J, the gap between germline ends came to 20 bases. In germline, CDR1 is SGHRS, CDR2 YFSETQ. The DNA of the CDR3 is TGCGCCAGCAGCTTTACTCAGACGGGGGGGTCTAATAATTCACCCCTCCACTTT. This sequence encodes CASSFTQTGGSNNSPLHF.

This clonotype was counted many times. The rearrangement uses TRBV12-3 or TRBV12-4 and TRBJ2-3; 10 nucleotides agree with TRBD2. The V segment lost 4 bases and the J segment 0 bases; nucleotides outside the gene matches: 4. There are 16 residues in the CDR3. Here the CDR3 reads CASSSGLASSTDTQYF. CDR3 bases: TGTGCCAGCAGTTCGGGACTAGCGTCTAGCACAGATACGCAGTATTTT.

Many counts were recorded for this clonotype. This chain joins TRBV4-2 and TRBJ2-5, with D unclear. The CDR3 extends over 14 amino acids. From germline, CDR1 is LGHNA and CDR2 YNFKEQ. V was pared by 4 bases and J by 4 bases, with 13 bases between. CDR3 residues: CASSPTGWGETQYF. The CDR3 nucleotides are TGTGCCAGCAGCCCCACCGGGTGGGGAGAGACCCAGTACTTC.

This clonotype was counted many times. The chain links TRBV20-1 to TRBJ2-7; 7 bases line up with TRBD2. V lost 3 bases, J lost 6 bases, and 11 bases stayed unmatched. CDR3 length: 14 amino acids. Germline V CDR1 and CDR2: DFQATT, SNEGSKA (reference sequence). CDR3 loop: CSASPGLGRGEQYF. For the CDR3, the DNA is TGCAGTGCTAGTCCAGGACTAGGTCGAGGCGAGCAGTACTTC.

The gene calls are TRBV7-3 and TRBJ1-6; perhaps TRBD1 as D (6 bases). There are 14 residues in the CDR3. Trimming cost V 2 bases and J 8 bases, with 10 bases left between them. Germline V gene lookup returns CDR1 SGHTA and CDR2 FQGTGA. The CDR3 nucleotides read TGTGCCAGCAGCTTACAGGGGATGGATTCACCCCTCCACTTT. It translates to CASSLQGMDSPLHF. Full variable domain (missing parts from reference TRBV7-3 and TRBJ1-6): GAGVSQTPSNKVTEKGKYVELRCDPISGHTALYWYRQSLGQGPEFLIYFQGTGAADDSGLPNDRFFAVRPEGSVSTLKIQRTERGDSAVYLCASSLQGMDSPLHFGNGTRLTVT.

The chain links TRBV5-6 to TRBJ2-7, with D possibly matching TRBD1 (6 bases). Trimming stripped 7 bases from V and 4 bases from J, with 15 bases between. The germline V gene has CDR1 SGHDT and CDR2 YYEEEE. This CDR3 comprises 13 residues. CDR3 region: CASCTVDSYEQYV. Written as DNA, the CDR3 is TGTGCCAGCTGCACGGTGGACAGTTACGAGCAGTACGTC.

The sample holds many counts of this clonotype. The chain is built from TRBV19 and TRBJ2-1, with 10 nucleotides matching TRBD2. V dropped 7 bases and J dropped 6; count of bases not matched to a gene: 9. CDR3 length: 15 residues. Germline values: CDR1 LNHDA, CDR2 SQIVND (reference sequence). In DNA form, the CDR3 reads TGTGCCAGTAAGGAAGTAGCGGGAGGCGTCAATGAGCAGTTCTTC. This codes for CASKEVAGGVNEQFF.

J is TRBJ2-1 and V is TRBV10-3, with D perhaps TRBD2 (5 bases). Trimming took 6 bases from V and 6 from J, leaving 18 bases between them. The CDR3 has 15 amino acids. CDR1 is ENHRY, CDR2 SYGVKD, per germline. The CDR3 loop reads CAIRRTVEGPNEQFF. The CDR3 DNA sequence: TGTGCCATCAGGAGAACAGTCGAGGGCCCCAATGAGCAGTTCTTC.

The chain employs TRBV2 and TRBJ1-1; 7 positions agree with TRBD1. Per germline, CDR1 SNHLY and CDR2 FYNNEI. The CDR3 loop spans 14 amino acids. V was pared by 6 bases and J by 0 bases, with 4 bases of the junction left unmatched. The CDR3 sequence is CASSRDSLNTEAFF. The DNA of the CDR3 is TGTGCCAGCAGCCGGGACAGTTTGAACACTGAAGCTTTCTTT.

In this sample, this clonotype turned up a few times. The CDR3 loop reads CASSPGGVSYEQYF. The CDR3 DNA follows: TGTGCCAGCTCACCAGGTGGAGTCTCCTACGAGCAGTACTTC. This rearrangement joins TRBV18 to TRBJ2-7; the D is unclear. The V gene lost 2 bases and the J gene lost 0 bases, with 8 bases spanning the gap. CDR3 size: 14 residues. Germline-derived CDR1 and CDR2 are KGHSH and LQKENI.

This clonotype was detected many times. The V gene is TRBV20-1, the J gene TRBJ2-3; TRBD2 matches at 15 bases. The V gene end was trimmed by 8 bases and the J gene end by 6 bases; junction bases not matched to a gene: 6. CDR3 length: 14 residues. Per germline, CDR1 DFQATT and CDR2 SNEGSKA (reference sequence). CDR3 sequence reads: CSMWTSGGADTQYF. The CDR3 nucleotides read TGCAGTATGTGGACTAGCGGGGGGGCGGATACGCAGTATTTT.

This clonotype was counted between two and nine times. The chain has TRBV25-1 and TRBJ1-1; D remains unclear. Germline loops: CDR1 MGHDK, CDR2 SYGVNS. The V and J ends lost 5 bases and 1 base respectively, with 5 bases between them. This CDR3 region has 12 residues. The CDR3 coding sequence is TGTGCCAGCAGTAGAGGGAACACTGAAGCTTTCTTT. Translating it yields CASSRGNTEAFF. The full variable domain, in which reference TRBV25-1 and TRBJ1-1 provide the parts outside the CDR3, is EADIYQTPRYLVIGTGKKITLECSQTMGHDKMYWYQQDPGMELHLIHYSYGVNSTEKGDLSSESTVSRIRTEHFPLTLESARPSHTSQYLCASSRGNTEAFFGQGTRLTVV.

J is TRBJ1-2 and V is TRBV7-9; D is ambiguous. Germline loops: CDR1 SEHNR, CDR2 FQNEAQ (reference sequence). With 10 bases removed from V and 8 bases from J, the gap between germline ends came to 20 bases. This CDR3 is 13 amino acids long. The CDR3 loop is CATVGPGLVGYTF. The CDR3 DNA sequence: TGTGCCACCGTAGGGCCCGGTTTGGTGGGCTACACCTTC.

This clonotype was detected only a few times. V usage is TRBV20-1 and J usage is TRBJ1-1; D gene uncertain. V was trimmed by 3 bases and J by 7 bases, leaving 9 bases between them. CDR3 length: 11 amino acids. CDR1 is DFQATT and CDR2 is SNEGSKA in the germline V gene (reference sequence). CDR3 sequence reads: CSASDGHEAFF. CDR3 DNA: TGCAGTGCTAGCGACGGCCATGAAGCTTTCTTT.

Written as DNA, the CDR3 is TGTGCCAGTCGGACAGGGAGCTCCTACGAGCAGTACTTC. It is translated as CASRTGSSYEQYF. This sequence joins TRBV6-5 and TRBJ2-7; TRBD1 matches at 8 bases. CDR1 is MNHEY, CDR2 SVGAGI, per germline. Trimming at V came to 9 bases and at J to 0 bases, leaving 4 bases not matched to a gene. The CDR3 loop spans 13 amino acids.

This chain joins TRBV6-6 and TRBJ2-7; TRBD1 matches at 7 bases. J was trimmed by 0 bases and V by 4 bases; bases with no gene match: 3. Germline CDR1 MNHNY, CDR2 SVGAGI (reference sequence). The CDR3 extends over 14 amino acids. The CDR3: CASSSGTASYEQYF. In DNA form, the CDR3 reads TGTGCCAGCAGTTCAGGGACAGCCTCCTACGAGCAGTACTTC.

In its sample, this clonotype was seen many times. The chain uses TRBV20-1 and TRBJ2-1; TRBD2 is a possible D gene (5 bases). Germline V gives CDR1 DFQATT, CDR2 SNEGSKA (reference sequence). The CDR3 covers 15 residues. Trimming shortened V by 5 bases and J by 1 base, and 15 bases separated the two germline ends. The CDR3 nucleotides read TGCAGTGCTGAACACAAACGGGGTTCCTACAATGAGCAGTTCTTC. It specifies CSAEHKRGSYNEQFF.